The entry below describes one T cell receptor beta chain. Its antigen is unknown. The assay was immunoSEQ multiplex PCR, and TCRdb's table has in-frame clones only and misses some. The sample holds millions of clones; around 90% are singletons and the top ten take around 0.14%. The sample is drawn from a study of shared clonotypes between healthy human individuals. The wider study: Each donor's CD4 naive and CD4 memory cells filled three plates apiece, CD8 naive two, and CD8 memory one.

Study-level findings and limits: Blood was the sole source, and tissue repertoires probably differ.

This CDR3 region has 16 residues. V was pared by 5 bases and J by 0 bases, with 13 bases between. Germline CDR1 reads LNHDA; CDR2 reads SQIVND (reference sequence). This receptor was identified in a man aged 18 to 29 in good health. Sequencing used naive CD4+ T cells sorted from blood. Subset meaning: CD45RA+ positively selected. The gene calls are TRBV19 and TRBJ2-2; tentative D call: TRBD1 (5 bases). The CDR3 reads CASSPGQAANTGELFF. As DNA, the CDR3 is TGTGCCAGTAGTCCCGGACAAGCAGCGAACACCGGGGAGCTGTTTTTT.